This TCR beta chain stems from a study of blood T cell repertoires in COVID-19. About the study: Italy, Spain and the United States were the sources of the convalescent and acute COVID-19 samples. T cells, B-cell-depleted T cells, or PBMCs supplied cDNA or gDNA.

Libraries were prepared by immunoSEQ multiplex PCR; TCRdb keeps only in-frame clonotypes and omits some of them. The data show 95,000 to 120,000 clones, about 85% seen once. Trimming pared 4 bases from V and 6 bases from J, leaving 12 bases between. Germline CDR1 SQVTM, CDR2 ANQGSEA. The CDR3 is 12 amino acids. Input material: peripheral blood. This sequence was found in a woman in her seventies with acute or convalescent COVID-19. V gene TRBV29-1 combines with J gene TRBJ1-2; D uncertain. The CDR3 here is CSVASTGDGYTF. CDR3 in DNA: TGCAGCGTTGCATCGACCGGAGATGGCTACACCTTC. The whole variable domain, remainder taken from reference TRBV29-1 and TRBJ1-2, is SAVISQKPSRDICQRGTSLTIQCQVDSQVTMMFWYRQQPGQSLTLIATANQGSEATYESGFVIDKFPISRPNLTFSTLTVSNMSPEDSSIYLCSVASTGDGYTFGSGTRLTVV.